The sequence of this T cell receptor (beta chain) was determined in a study of blood T cell repertoires in COVID-19. Libraries were prepared by immunoSEQ multiplex PCR; TCRdb keeps only in-frame clonotypes and omits some of them. The sample yields approximately 5,000 clones, over 75% seen once. Input material: peripheral blood. This sequence was found in a man between 65 and 80 years old with active COVID-19.

The CDR3 DNA reads TGTGCCAGCAGCCAAGATTGGGCAGGTTCATATGGCTACACCTTC. Its protein product is CASSQDWAGSYGYTF. The chain has TRBV3-1 (or the pseudogene TRBV3-2) and TRBJ1-2; D not resolved. Looked up from germline, CDR1 is LGHDT and CDR2 is YNNKEL (reference sequence). This CDR3 region has 15 residues. The ends were cut back, 0 bases at V and 5 bases at J, with 13 bases in the middle.